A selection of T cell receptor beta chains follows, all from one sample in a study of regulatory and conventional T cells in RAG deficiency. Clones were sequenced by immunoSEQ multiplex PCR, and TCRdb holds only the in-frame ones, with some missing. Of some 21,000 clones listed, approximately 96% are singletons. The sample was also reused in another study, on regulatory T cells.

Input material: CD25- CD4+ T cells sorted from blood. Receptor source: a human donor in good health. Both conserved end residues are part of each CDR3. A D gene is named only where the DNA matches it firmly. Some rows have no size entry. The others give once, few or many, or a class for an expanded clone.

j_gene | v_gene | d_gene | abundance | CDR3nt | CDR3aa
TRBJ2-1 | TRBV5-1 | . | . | TGCGCCAGCAGCTTGGGGGCGGGGTCGGTTTCCTACAATGAGCAGTTCTTC | CASSLGAGSVSYNEQFF
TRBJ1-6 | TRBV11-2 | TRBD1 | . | TGTGCCAGCAGCCCAGAGTGGACAGGGGTTTATAATTCACCCCTCCACTTT | CASSPEWTGVYNSPLHF
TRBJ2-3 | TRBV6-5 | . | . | TGTGCCAGCAGTTACTCCTATACAGATACGCAGTATTTT | CASSYSYTDTQYF
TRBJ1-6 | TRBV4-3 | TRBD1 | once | TGCGCCAGCAGCCAAGATGGACTGGGACAGGGAAGTTCACCCCTCCACTTT | CASSQDGLGQGSSPLHF
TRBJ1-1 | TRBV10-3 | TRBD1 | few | TGTGCCATCAGGGCCGGGACAGGGAAAACTGAAGCTTTCTTT | CAIRAGTGKTEAFF
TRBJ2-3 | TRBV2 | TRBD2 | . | TGTGCCAGCAGGGGGGACTATATAGGGCATACGCAGTATTTT | CASRGDYIGHTQYF
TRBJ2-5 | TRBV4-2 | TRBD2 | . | TGTGCCAGCAGCCAAGAAGTAGCGGGGGGGCCGTATGAGACCCAGTACTTC | CASSQEVAGGPYETQYF
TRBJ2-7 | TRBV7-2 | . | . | TGTGCCAGCAGCCCGGGACTTCTAGTACCGTCCTACGAGCAGTACTTC | CASSPGLLVPSYEQYF
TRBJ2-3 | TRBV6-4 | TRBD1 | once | TGTGCCAGCAGTCTACAGGGGAGCACAGATACGCAGTATTTT | CASSLQGSTDTQYF
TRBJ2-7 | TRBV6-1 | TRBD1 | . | TGTGCCAGCAATGAACCGGGACAGGGAAACGAGCAGTACTTC | CASNEPGQGNEQYF
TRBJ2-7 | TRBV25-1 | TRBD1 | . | TGTGCCAGCAGCCAGACAGGGGCTGCGTACGAGCAGTACTTC | CASSQTGAAYEQYF
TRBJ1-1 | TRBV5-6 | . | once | TGTGCCAGCAGCTCGTGGGGGAGGAGCACTGAAGCTTTCTTT | CASSSWGRSTEAFF
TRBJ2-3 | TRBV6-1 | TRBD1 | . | TGTGCCAGCAGTGGACAGGGGGCGGGGGGCACAGATACGCAGTATTTT | CASSGQGAGGTDTQYF
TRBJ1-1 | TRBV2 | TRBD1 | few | TGTGCCAGCAGTACCCAGACAGGGCTTAACACTGAAGCTTTCTTT | CASSTQTGLNTEAFF
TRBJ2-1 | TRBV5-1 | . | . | TGCGCCAGCAGCTTTTCCGGGAGATCTAACGAGCAGTTCTTC | CASSFSGRSNEQFF
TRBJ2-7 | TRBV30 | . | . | TGTGCCTGGAGTATTGGAGCTCCCGAGCAGTACTTC | CAWSIGAPEQYF
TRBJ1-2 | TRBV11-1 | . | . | TGTGCCAGCAGCCCCGGTCTGGTCTATGGCTACACCTTC | CASSPGLVYGYTF
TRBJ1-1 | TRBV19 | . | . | TGTGCCAGTAGTGCAGGGAACACTGAAGCTTTCTTT | CASSAGNTEAFF
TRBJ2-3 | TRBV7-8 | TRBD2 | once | TGTGCCAGCAGCCTCGGGACTAGCGGGGGGGGGACAGATACGCAGTATTTT | CASSLGTSGGGTDTQYF
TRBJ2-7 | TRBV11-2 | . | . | TGTGCCAGCAGCTTCGTCCAAAAGAGCTCCTACGAGCAGTACTTC | CASSFVQKSSYEQYF
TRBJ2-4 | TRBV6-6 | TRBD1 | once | TGTGCCAGCAGTTTCCCGGGACAGCAAGAAAACATTCAGTACTTC | CASSFPGQQENIQYF
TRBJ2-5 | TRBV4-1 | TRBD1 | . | TGCGCCAGCAGCCAGGACCGGGACAGCGGCTTTGTGCAGTACTTC | CASSQDRDSGFVQYF
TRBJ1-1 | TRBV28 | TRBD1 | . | TGTGCCAGCAGCGCCGGGACAGGGAACACTGAAGCTTTCTTT | CASSAGTGNTEAFF
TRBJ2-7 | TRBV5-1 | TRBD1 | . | TGCGCCAGCAGCCCGGACAGGGAGTACGAGCAGTACTTC | CASSPDREYEQYF
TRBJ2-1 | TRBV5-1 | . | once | TGCGCCAGCAGCTTGGTACCAGAAGACAATGAGCAGTTCTTC | CASSLVPEDNEQFF
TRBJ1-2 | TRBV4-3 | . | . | TGCGCCAGCAGCCAGGAGATAACGGCTAACTATGGCTACACCTTC | CASSQEITANYGYTF
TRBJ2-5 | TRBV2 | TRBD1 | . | TGTGCCAGCAGACCGACAGGGTTGGAGACCCAGTACTTC | CASRPTGLETQYF
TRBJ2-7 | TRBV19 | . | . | TGTGCCAGTAGTCTACAGGAAGGCCCCTACGAGCAGTACTTC | CASSLQEGPYEQYF
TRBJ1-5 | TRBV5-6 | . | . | TGTGCCAGCAGCTTGGGGCAGGGGAGCAATCAGCCCCAGCATTTT | CASSLGQGSNQPQHF
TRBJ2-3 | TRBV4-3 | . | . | TGCGCCAGCAGCCAAGGAGTCGGGGGGCAACTGACCAGAGATACGCAGTATTTT | CASSQGVGGQLTRDTQYF
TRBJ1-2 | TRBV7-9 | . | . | TGTGCCAGCAGCTCCACGGACGGGAAAAACTATGGCTACACCTTC | CASSSTDGKNYGYTF
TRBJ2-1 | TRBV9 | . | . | TGTGCCAGCAGCGTAACGGGGTCCTTCAATGAGCAGTTCTTC | CASSVTGSFNEQFF
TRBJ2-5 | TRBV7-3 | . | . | TGTGCCAGCAGCTTCACTACTACAGAGACCCAGTACTTC | CASSFTTTETQYF
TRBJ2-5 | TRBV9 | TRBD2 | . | TGTGCCAGCAGCGTAGCCCCAGCGGGGGGGCAAGAGACCCAGTACTTC | CASSVAPAGGQETQYF
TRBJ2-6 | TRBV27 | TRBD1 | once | TGTGCCACTAGGGGGCCCTTGACCAACGTCCTGACTTTC | CATRGPLTNVLTF
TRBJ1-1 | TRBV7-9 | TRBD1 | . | TGTGCCAGCAGCCACCTCGCCTTGACAGGGAATGTCCTGAACACTGAAGCTTTCTTT | CASSHLALTGNVLNTEAFF
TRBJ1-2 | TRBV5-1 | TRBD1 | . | TGCGCCAGCAGCCTGGGGACAGTAGACGGCTACACCTTC | CASSLGTVDGYTF
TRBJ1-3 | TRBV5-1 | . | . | TGCGCCAGCAGCTTGGAGGGGCAGGAGAGAAACACCATATATTTT | CASSLEGQERNTIYF
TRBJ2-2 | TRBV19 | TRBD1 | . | TGTGCCAGTACTACAGGGGACACCGGGGAGCTGTTTTTT | CASTTGDTGELFF
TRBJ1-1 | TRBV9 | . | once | TGTGCCAGCGGCGTAGCTGGGGAGGGGACGAACACTGAAGCTTTCTTT | CASGVAGEGTNTEAFF
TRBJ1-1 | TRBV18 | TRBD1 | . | TGTGCCAGCTCACCTCCCTCTCAGGGGGGATCCGAAGCTTTCTTT | CASSPPSQGGSEAFF
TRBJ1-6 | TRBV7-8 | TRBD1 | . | TGTGCCAGCAGAGGGGGGACAGGGCGGACACCCCTCCACTTT | CASRGGTGRTPLHF
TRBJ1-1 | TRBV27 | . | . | TGTGCCAGCAGTTTATCGGGAGGGATGAACACTGAAGCTTTCTTT | CASSLSGGMNTEAFF
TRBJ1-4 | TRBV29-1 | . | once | TGCAGCGTAGAACTAACAACTAATGAAAAACTGTTTTTT | CSVELTTNEKLFF
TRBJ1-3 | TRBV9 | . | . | TGTGCCAGCAGCGTGGGGCAGACTGGAAACACCATATATTTT | CASSVGQTGNTIYF
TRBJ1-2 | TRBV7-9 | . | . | TGTGCCAGCAGCTTGGGGAGCCTTTCATATGGCTACACCTTC | CASSLGSLSYGYTF
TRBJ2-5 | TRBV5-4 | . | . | TGTGCCAGCAGCTTGAAGGGGCAAGAGACCCAGTACTTC | CASSLKGQETQYF
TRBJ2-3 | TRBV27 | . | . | TGTGCCAGCAGGGCACGGGGGTTGTTGGCAGATACGCAGTATTTT | CASRARGLLADTQYF
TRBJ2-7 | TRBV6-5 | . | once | TGTGCCAGCAGTTACTCTTTAGCGCGCTACGAGCAGTACTTC | CASSYSLARYEQYF
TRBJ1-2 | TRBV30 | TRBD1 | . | TGTGCCTGGCACCGGGACAGACCCTATGGCTACACCTTC | CAWHRDRPYGYTF
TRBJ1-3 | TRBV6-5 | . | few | TGTGCCAGCAGCCGACAGAGCTCTGGAAACACCATATATTTT | CASSRQSSGNTIYF
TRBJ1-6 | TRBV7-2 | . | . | TGTGCCAGCAGCTTAGGTCGTTCCAGAGGCTCCTATAATTCCCCCCTCCACTTT | CASSLGRSRGSYNSPLHF
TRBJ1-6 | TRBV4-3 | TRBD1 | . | TGCGCCAGCAGCCAAGCCCCAGGGGGAGGATCACCCCTCCACTTT | CASSQAPGGGSPLHF
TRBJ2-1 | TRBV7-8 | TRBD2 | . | TGTGCCAGCAGCTCATTTCCCTCCGGGGCTAGCGGGGGGGTCTACAATGAGCAGTTCTTC | CASSSFPSGASGGVYNEQFF
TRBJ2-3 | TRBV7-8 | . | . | TGTGCCAGCAGCTTAGGTTCCAGAGGGGGTAACACAGATACGCAGTATTTT | CASSLGSRGGNTDTQYF
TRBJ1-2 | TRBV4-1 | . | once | TGCGCCAGCAGCCACCCTCCCTCTAACTATGGCTACACCTTC | CASSHPPSNYGYTF
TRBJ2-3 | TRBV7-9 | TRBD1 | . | TGTGCCAGCAGTATCGGACAGGGCTCAGATACGCAGTATTTT | CASSIGQGSDTQYF
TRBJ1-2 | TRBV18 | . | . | TGTGCCAGCTCCCTCTTGGAGGATAGTTCTAACTATGGCTACACCTTC | CASSLLEDSSNYGYTF
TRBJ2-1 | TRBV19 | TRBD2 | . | TGTGCCAGTAGTATTAGGGCGGGGGGTGGTGGTGAGCAGTTCTTC | CASSIRAGGGGEQFF